The 4 T cell receptor beta chains below come from one sample, sequenced in a study of blood T cell repertoires in COVID-19. TCRdb's table, derived via immunoSEQ multiplex PCR, lists solely in-frame clones and lacks some. The sample yields some 250,000 clones, around 85% seen once. Input material: peripheral blood. The origin of the receptors is a man aged 60-69 years with acute or convalescent COVID-19.

V usage is TRBV18 and J usage is TRBJ2-1, with 14 nucleotides matching TRBD2. Germline CDR1 and CDR2: KGHSH and LQKENI. Trimming removed 2 bases from V and 5 bases from J; junction bases left unmatched: 11. The CDR3 is made up of 19 amino acids. The CDR3 sequence is CASSPGTSGSGPQNNEQFF. CDR3 nucleotides: TGTGCCAGCTCACCAGGGACTAGCGGGAGTGGGCCCCAAAACAATGAGCAGTTCTTC.

The chain joins TRBV28 to TRBJ1-4; weak D call: TRBD1 (5 bases). Per the germline V gene, CDR1 is MDHEN and CDR2 is SYDVKM. V lost 4 bases to trimming and J lost 3 bases, with 12 bases between them. The CDR3 sequence is 15 residues long. The CDR3 reads CASSSWGGANEKLFF. In DNA, the CDR3 is TGTGCCAGCAGTTCTTGGGGAGGGGCTAATGAAAAACTGTTTTTT.

This rearrangement joins TRBV28 to TRBJ1-1; D is ambiguous. Per germline, CDR1 MDHEN and CDR2 SYDVKM. This CDR3 region has 12 residues. V was pared by 8 bases and J by 9 bases, with 16 bases between. CDR3 sequence: CASETDTKQAFF. CDR3 nucleotides: TGTGCCAGCGAAACTGACACCAAGCAAGCTTTCTTT.

V gene TRBV9 combines with J gene TRBJ2-1, with 8 bases fitting TRBD2. The CDR3 totals 15 residues. With V trimmed by 3 bases and J by 6 bases, 8 bases remained unmatched. CDR1 and CDR2 from the germline V gene are SGDLS and YYNGEE. In DNA, the CDR3 is TGTGCCAGCAGCGCCGGGGGGACTAGTGTCAATGAGCAGTTCTTC. The encoded protein is CASSAGGTSVNEQFF.